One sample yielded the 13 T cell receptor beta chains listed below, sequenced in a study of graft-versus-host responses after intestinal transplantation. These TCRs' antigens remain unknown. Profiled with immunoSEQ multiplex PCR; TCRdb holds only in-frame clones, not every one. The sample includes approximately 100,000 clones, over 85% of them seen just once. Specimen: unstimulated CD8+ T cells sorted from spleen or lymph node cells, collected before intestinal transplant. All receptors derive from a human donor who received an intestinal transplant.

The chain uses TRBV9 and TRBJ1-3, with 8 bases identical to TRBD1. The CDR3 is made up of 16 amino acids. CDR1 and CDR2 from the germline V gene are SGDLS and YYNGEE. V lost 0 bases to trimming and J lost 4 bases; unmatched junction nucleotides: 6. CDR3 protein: CASSVEGTGAGNTIYF. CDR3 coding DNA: TGTGCCAGCAGCGTAGAAGGGACAGGCGCCGGAAACACCATATATTTT. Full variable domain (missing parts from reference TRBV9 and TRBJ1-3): DSGVTQTPKHLITATGQRVTLRCSPRSGDLSVYWYQQSLDQGLQFLIQYYNGEERAKGNILERFSAQQFPDLHSELNLSSLELGDSALYFCASSVEGTGAGNTIYFGEGSWLTVV.

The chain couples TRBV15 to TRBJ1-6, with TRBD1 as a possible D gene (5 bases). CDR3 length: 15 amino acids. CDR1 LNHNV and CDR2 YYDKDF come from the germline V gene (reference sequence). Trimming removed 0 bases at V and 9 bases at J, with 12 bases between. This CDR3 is CATSRDRGPFSPLHF. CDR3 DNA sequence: TGTGCCACCAGCAGAGATAGGGGCCCTTTTTCACCCCTCCACTTT.

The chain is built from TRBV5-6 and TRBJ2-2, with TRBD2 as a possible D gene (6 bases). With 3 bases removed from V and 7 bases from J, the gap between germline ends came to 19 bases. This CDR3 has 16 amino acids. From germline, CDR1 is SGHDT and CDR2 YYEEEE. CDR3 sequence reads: CASSSLAVGADGELFF. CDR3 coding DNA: TGTGCCAGCAGCTCCTTAGCGGTTGGGGCGGACGGGGAGCTGTTTTTT.

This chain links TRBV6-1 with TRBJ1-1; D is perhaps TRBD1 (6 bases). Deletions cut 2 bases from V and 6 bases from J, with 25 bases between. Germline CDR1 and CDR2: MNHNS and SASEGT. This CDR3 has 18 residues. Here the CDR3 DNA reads TGTGCCAGCAGTGAACAGGGGTATCTAGCAGGGAGTAACGCTGAAGCTTTCTTT. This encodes CASSEQGYLAGSNAEAFF.

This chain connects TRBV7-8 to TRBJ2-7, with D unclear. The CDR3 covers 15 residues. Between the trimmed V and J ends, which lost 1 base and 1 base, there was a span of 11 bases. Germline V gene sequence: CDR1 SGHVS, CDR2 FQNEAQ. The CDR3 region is CASSLGWTNSYEQYF. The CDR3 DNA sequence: TGTGCCAGCAGCTTAGGTTGGACGAATTCCTACGAGCAGTACTTC.

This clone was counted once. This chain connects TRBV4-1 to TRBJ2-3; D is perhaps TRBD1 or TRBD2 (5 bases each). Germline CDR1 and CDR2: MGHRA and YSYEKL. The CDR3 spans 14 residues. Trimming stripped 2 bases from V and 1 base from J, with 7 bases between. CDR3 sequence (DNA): TGCGCCAGCAGCCAAAGGGGAGGCACAGATACGCAGTATTTT. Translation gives CASSQRGGTDTQYF.

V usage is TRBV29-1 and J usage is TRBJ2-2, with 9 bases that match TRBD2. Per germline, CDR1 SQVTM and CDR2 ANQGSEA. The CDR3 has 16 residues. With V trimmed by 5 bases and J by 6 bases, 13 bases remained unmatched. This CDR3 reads CSVLGSGGPQAGELFF. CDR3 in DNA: TGCAGCGTTCTCGGTAGCGGGGGCCCCCAAGCCGGGGAGCTGTTTTTT.

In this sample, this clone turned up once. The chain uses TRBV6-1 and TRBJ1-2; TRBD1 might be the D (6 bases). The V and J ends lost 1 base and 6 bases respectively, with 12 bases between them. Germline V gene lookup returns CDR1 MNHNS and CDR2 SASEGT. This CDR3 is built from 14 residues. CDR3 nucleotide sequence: TGTGCCAGCAGTGAAGAAGGTCAGGGGAATGGCTACACCTTC. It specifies CASSEEGQGNGYTF.

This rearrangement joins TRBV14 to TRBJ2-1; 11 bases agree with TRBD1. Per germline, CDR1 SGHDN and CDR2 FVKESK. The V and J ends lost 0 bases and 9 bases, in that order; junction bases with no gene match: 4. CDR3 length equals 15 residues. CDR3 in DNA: TGTGCCAGCAGCCAAGAATGGGGGACAGGGGGTGAGCAGTTCTTC. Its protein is CASSQEWGTGGEQFF.

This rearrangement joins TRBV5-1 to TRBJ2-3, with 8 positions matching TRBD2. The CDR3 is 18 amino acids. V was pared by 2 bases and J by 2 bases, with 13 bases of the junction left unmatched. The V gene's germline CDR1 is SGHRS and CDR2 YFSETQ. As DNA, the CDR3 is TGCGCCAGCAGCTTACACTTTAGCGGGGCCCACCCCACAGATACGCAGTATTTT. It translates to CASSLHFSGAHPTDTQYF.

DNA for the CDR3: TGTGCTAGTGGTTTGCCCCAATGGCAGACGGGCTACACCTTC. The encoded protein is CASGLPQWQTGYTF. The chain employs TRBV12-5 and TRBJ1-2; D unresolved. V lost 2 bases and J 8 bases, leaving 15 bases between the germline ends. The CDR3 covers 14 residues. Germline-derived CDR1 and CDR2 are LGHNT and FRNRAP.

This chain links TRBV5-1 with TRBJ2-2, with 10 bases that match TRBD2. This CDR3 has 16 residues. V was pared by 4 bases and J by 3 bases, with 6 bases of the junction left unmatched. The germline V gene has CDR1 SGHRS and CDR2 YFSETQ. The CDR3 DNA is TGCGCCAGCAGCAGCCGTAGCGGGGGGTACACCGGGGAGCTGTTTTTT. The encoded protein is CASSSRSGGYTGELFF.

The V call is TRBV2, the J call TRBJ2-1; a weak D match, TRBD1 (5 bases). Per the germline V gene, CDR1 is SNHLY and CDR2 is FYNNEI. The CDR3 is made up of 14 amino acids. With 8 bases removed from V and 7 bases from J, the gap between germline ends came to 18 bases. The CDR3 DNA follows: TGTGCCAGCGAACCCCCGGACATGTTAAATGAGCAGTTCTTC. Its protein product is CASEPPDMLNEQFF.